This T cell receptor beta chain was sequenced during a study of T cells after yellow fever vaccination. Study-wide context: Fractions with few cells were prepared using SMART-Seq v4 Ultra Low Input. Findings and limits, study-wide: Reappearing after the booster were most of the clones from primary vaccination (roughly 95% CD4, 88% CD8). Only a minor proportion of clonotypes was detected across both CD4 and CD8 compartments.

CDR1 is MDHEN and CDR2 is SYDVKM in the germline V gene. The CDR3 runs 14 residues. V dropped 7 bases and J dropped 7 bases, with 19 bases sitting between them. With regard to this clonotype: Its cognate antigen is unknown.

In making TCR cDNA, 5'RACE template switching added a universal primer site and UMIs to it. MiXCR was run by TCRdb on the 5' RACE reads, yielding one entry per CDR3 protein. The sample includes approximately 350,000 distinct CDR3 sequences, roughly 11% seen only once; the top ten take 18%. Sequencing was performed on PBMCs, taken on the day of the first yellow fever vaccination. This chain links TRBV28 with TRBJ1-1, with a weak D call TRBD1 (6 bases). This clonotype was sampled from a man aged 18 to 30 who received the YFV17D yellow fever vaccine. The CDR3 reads CASTPGGRPLEAFF. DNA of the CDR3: TGTGCCAGCACTCCTGGGGGGCGACCCCTTGAAGCTTTCTTT.